This TCR beta chain was obtained from a study of blood T cell repertoires in COVID-19. Sequenced by immunoSEQ multiplex PCR; TCRdb stores in-frame clones only, minus some. The sample contains 87,000 or so clones, about 86% of which appear only once. Per germline, CDR1 MNHEY and CDR2 SVGAGI. CDR3 length: 14 amino acids. With 10 bases removed from V and 4 bases from J, the gap between germline ends came to 19 bases. Sequencing used peripheral blood. V gene TRBV6-5 combines with J gene TRBJ1-1; a weak D match, TRBD1 (6 bases). The TCR sequence derives from a woman of 80 years or more in a cohort sampled during active or convalescent COVID-19. The CDR3 spells CATSQGLAGTEAFF. The CDR3 DNA reads as TGTGCCACCTCACAGGGTCTCGCCGGCACTGAAGCTTTCTTT.